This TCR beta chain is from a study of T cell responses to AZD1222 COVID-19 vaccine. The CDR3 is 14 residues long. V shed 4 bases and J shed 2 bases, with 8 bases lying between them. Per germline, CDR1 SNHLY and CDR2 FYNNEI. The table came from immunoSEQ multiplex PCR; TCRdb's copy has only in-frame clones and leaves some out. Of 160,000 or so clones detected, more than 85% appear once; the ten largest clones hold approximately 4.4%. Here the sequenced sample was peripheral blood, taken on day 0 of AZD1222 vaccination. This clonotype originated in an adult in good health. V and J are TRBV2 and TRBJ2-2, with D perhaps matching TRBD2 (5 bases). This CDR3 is CASSGTLNTGELFF. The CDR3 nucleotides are TGTGCCAGCAGTGGGACTTTAAACACCGGGGAGCTGTTTTTT.